One sample yielded the 20 T cell receptor beta chains listed below, sequenced in a study of regulatory T cells in long-lasting Graves disease. Specified time point: newly diagnosed GD, antithyroid drugs for less than 3 months. PBMC-derived RNA was used for the TCR library. CDR3-region Arm-PCR and iRepertoire HTBI primers produced the TCR beta libraries. TCRdb re-called the multiplex PCR reads through MiXCR, storing one row per CDR3 protein. The data show about 560,000 distinct CDR3 sequences, 16% seen once. In addition, the sample was reused for a study of T cells in Graves' hyperthyroidism and ophthalmopathy.

This specimen consisted of peripheral blood mononuclear cells (PBMCs), obtained at new diagnosis, from a patient treated with antithyroid drugs. The source is a man aged 18 to 35 with Graves disease.

The gene calls are TRBV19 and TRBJ1-5, with 8 nucleotides matching TRBD1. In germline, CDR1 is LNHDA, CDR2 SQIVND (reference sequence). The CDR3 has 15 amino acids. J was trimmed by 4 bases and V by 4 bases; bases with no gene match: 6. In nucleotides, the CDR3 is TGTGCCAGTAGTACCCGGGACAGGTCTAATCAGCCCCAGCATTTT. Translation: CASSTRDRSNQPQHF.

This chain joins TRBV5-1 and TRBJ1-2; unclear D gene. CDR1 and CDR2 (germline): SGHRS, YFSETQ. Between the trimmed V and J ends, which lost 4 bases and 7 bases, there was a span of 23 bases. This CDR3 is built from 16 residues. The CDR3 spells CASSPDREGSKAGYTF. CDR3 DNA sequence: TGCGCCAGCAGCCCGGACCGGGAGGGATCCAAGGCTGGCTACACCTTC.

This clonotype was counted ten times or more. The gene calls are TRBV27 and TRBJ1-6; TRBD1 is a possible D gene (5 bases). CDR1 MNHEY and CDR2 SMNVEV come from the germline V gene (reference sequence). V lost 7 bases, J lost 7 bases, and 14 bases lay in between. The CDR3 runs 14 residues. The CDR3 loop is CASKGQGGNSPLHF. DNA for the CDR3: TGTGCCAGCAAAGGGCAGGGTGGCAATTCACCCCTCCACTTT.

On this clonotype: A far larger clone lies a single base away; this is likely a read error. CDR3: CASSHYRGGTEASF. In DNA form, the CDR3 reads TGTGCCAGCAGCCACTACAGGGGAGGCACTGAAGCTTCCTTT. V and J are TRBV5-1 and TRBJ1-1; 7 bases agree with TRBD1. The CDR3 has 14 residues. Per germline, CDR1 SGHRS and CDR2 YFSETQ.

The chain carries TRBV28 and TRBJ1-5, with 9 bases matching TRBD1. Germline loops: CDR1 MDHEN, CDR2 SYDVKM. This CDR3 is built from 16 residues. After removal of 5 bases from V and 1 base from J, the junction contained 6 bases not matched to a gene. The CDR3 DNA reads as TGTGCCAGCAGTATGGGACAGGGCCCCAGCAATCAGCCCCAGCATTTT. It codes for CASSMGQGPSNQPQHF. Full variable domain (missing parts from reference TRBV28 and TRBJ1-5): DVKVTQSSRYLVKRTGEKVFLECVQDMDHENMFWYRQDPGLGLRLIYFSYDVKMKEKGDIPEGYSVSREKKERFSLILESASTNQTSMYLCASSMGQGPSNQPQHFGDGTRLSIL.

This clonotype appeared a few times. The CDR3: CASTQPGVGAFF. The CDR3 nucleotides are TGTGCCAGCACCCAGCCAGGTGTAGGGGCTTTCTTT. The chain has TRBV7-9 and TRBJ1-1; D not resolved. This CDR3 is built from 12 residues. Trimming shortened V by 7 bases and J by 11 bases, and 17 bases separated the two germline ends. Germline assignment: CDR1 SEHNR and CDR2 FQNEAQ (reference sequence).

At least ten counts were recorded for this clonotype. The chain is built from TRBV30 and TRBJ2-5; 7 nucleotides line up with TRBD1. Germline trimming cut 3 bases from V and 3 bases from J; bases unmatched to any gene: 4. The CDR3 has 13 residues. Germline CDR1 GTSNPN, CDR2 SVGIG (reference sequence). The CDR3 DNA reads TGTGCCTGGAGAAGGGGGCCTAAAGAGACCCAGTACTTC. Its translation is CAWRRGPKETQYF. Full variable domain (rest looked up from reference TRBV30 and TRBJ2-5): SQTIHQWPATLVQPVGSPLSLECTVEGTSNPNLYWYRQAAGRGLQLLFYSVGIGQISSEVPQNLSASRPQDRQFILSSKKLLLSDSGFYLCAWRRGPKETQYFGPGTRLLVL.

This clonotype was seen at least ten times. The chain joins TRBV27 to TRBJ2-7; the match to TRBD2 covers 9 bases. V lost 3 bases to trimming and J lost 1 base; unmatched junction nucleotides: 7. The CDR3 has 16 amino acids. The germline V gene has CDR1 MNHEY and CDR2 SMNVEV (reference sequence). CDR3 coding DNA: TGTGCCAGCAGTTTCTCTCAGCTAGCGGGATCCTACGAGCAGTACTTC. Translated, it gives CASSFSQLAGSYEQYF.

This clonotype came up many times. The V call is TRBV12-3 or TRBV12-4, the J call TRBJ2-1; 9 bases match TRBD2. The CDR3 sequence is 15 residues long. J gave up 7 bases and V 6 bases, and 10 bases lay outside the gene matches. The CDR3 DNA reads as TGTGCCAGCAGCGCCGGGACTAGCAGGCGGAATGAGCAGTTCTTC. Its translation: CASSAGTSRRNEQFF.

This clonotype turned up a few times. The junction does not match germline at one end; this may be a read error. This chain joins TRBV11-2 and TRBJ2-3; D unresolved. This CDR3 has 13 residues. Germline V gene lookup returns CDR1 SGHAT and CDR2 FQNNGV. CDR3 sequence: CASSLVRVDAQYF. DNA for the CDR3: TGTGCCAGCAGCTTAGTCCGGGTAGATGCGCAGTATTTT.

As for this clonotype: One end of the junction varies from germline; a read error may be responsible. V and J are TRBV5-8 and TRBJ2-1; D not certain. Germline V gives CDR1 SGHTS, CDR2 YDEGEE. There are 14 residues in the CDR3. CDR3 region: CASSGPSELLSEIF. DNA of the CDR3: TGTGCCAGCAGCGGTCCGTCGGAGCTGCTATCGGAGATCTTC.

This clonotype has a handful of counts. This rearrangement joins TRBV6-2 or TRBV6-3 to TRBJ1-6; weak D call: TRBD1 (5 bases). The CDR3 has 16 amino acids. V was shortened by 5 bases and J by 7 bases, with 18 bases between the two germline ends. The germline V gene encodes CDR1 MNHEY and CDR2 SVGEGT. The CDR3 loop reads CASSGGMIGLNSPLHF. The CDR3 DNA reads TGTGCCAGCAGTGGGGGAATGATCGGGTTGAATTCACCCCTCCACTTT.

This clonotype was counted many times. The CDR3 is CASSERGVRNEQFF. The CDR3 region has the DNA TGTGCCAGCAGTGAGCGGGGTGTGCGGAATGAGCAGTTCTTC. The V and J genes are TRBV2 and TRBJ2-1, with a possible D match to TRBD2 (6 bases). Germline CDR1 and CDR2: SNHLY and FYNNEI. The CDR3 has 14 amino acids. The germline V and J ends were trimmed by 3 bases and 7 bases, with 13 bases remaining between them.

In this sample, this clonotype is medium-sized. The junction does not match germline at one end; this may be a read error. This chain connects TRBV5-1 to TRBJ2-2; D is undetermined. This CDR3 contains 12 residues. The germline CDR1 and CDR2 sequences are SGHRS and YFSETQ. CDR3 in DNA: TGTGCCAGCAGTCAGAACACCGGGGAGCTGTTTTTT. Its protein is CASSQNTGELFF.

This clonotype has a single count. A much larger clone sits a single nucleotide away, making a read error possible. The chain recombines TRBV12-3 or TRBV12-4 with TRBJ2-2; D remains ambiguous. The CDR3 is 12 residues long. This chain's CDR3 is CARSFDGGELFF. In DNA form, the CDR3 reads TGTGCCAGAAGTTTTGATGGCGGGGAGCTGTTTTTT.

This clonotype has at least ten counts. The chain links TRBV28 to TRBJ2-7, with D possibly TRBD1 on 6 matching bases. Germline V CDR1 and CDR2: MDHEN, SYDVKM. The CDR3 contains 13 residues. V lost 6 bases, J lost 5 bases, and 14 bases lay in between. Here the CDR3 DNA reads TGTGCCAGCAGCGTGGACAGTGGGCACGAGCAGTACTTC. Encoded protein: CASSVDSGHEQYF.

The chain uses TRBV10-2 and TRBJ2-7, with TRBD2 matching 8 bases. Germline values: CDR1 WSHSY, CDR2 SAAADI. The CDR3 sequence is 13 residues long. V shed 8 bases and J 1 base; nucleotides not matched to a gene: 4. CDR3 residues: CASRGTRSYEQYF. The DNA for the CDR3 is TGCGCCAGCCGGGGGACTAGATCCTACGAGCAGTACTTC.

The V and J genes are TRBV7-8 and TRBJ2-1, with 7 bases lining up with TRBD2. CDR3 length: 15 amino acids. Per germline, CDR1 SGHVS and CDR2 FQNEAQ. Germline trimming cut 5 bases from V and 5 bases from J; bases unmatched to any gene: 9. This CDR3 is CASSGRSGMNNEQFF. The DNA of the CDR3 is TGTGCCAGCAGCGGTCGGAGCGGGATGAACAATGAGCAGTTCTTC.

This clonotype showed up many times. This sequence joins TRBV7-2 and TRBJ2-1; D may be TRBD1 (5 bases). The CDR3 loop spans 12 amino acids. The germline V and J ends were trimmed by 3 bases and 10 bases, with 10 bases remaining between them. Germline CDR1 is SGHTA and CDR2 is FQGNSA. CDR3 protein: CASSLGRVEQFF. DNA of the CDR3: TGTGCCAGCAGCTTGGGCAGGGTGGAGCAGTTCTTC.

This clonotype was recorded at least ten times. The chain combines TRBV28 with TRBJ2-1; no definite D call. Deletions cut 6 bases from V and 7 bases from J, with 16 bases between. The CDR3 is 14 amino acids. CDR1 MDHEN and CDR2 SYDVKM come from the germline V gene. The CDR3 coding sequence is TGTGCCAGCAGCCGTGGGTCCCCAGGAAATGAGCAGTTCTTC. Its protein is CASSRGSPGNEQFF.